This T cell receptor beta chain was captured in a study of blood T cell repertoires in COVID-19. Study summary: Donors in the United States, Italy and Spain gave samples during acute or convalescent COVID-19. Nucleic acid was either cDNA or gDNA, and it came from T cells, B-cell-depleted T cells, or PBMCs.

The authors' processing: Quantification of nucleated cells was approximated via reference gene primer amplification. Sequencing used immunoSEQ multiplex PCR; TCRdb keeps in-frame clones, though not all of them. The DNA gave D and trimming, while V, J and clone size come from that table. The table lists about 140,000 clones, 88% of them singletons. With 6 bases clipped from V and 1 base from J, the junction kept 2 bases outside the gene matches. Germline loops: CDR1 MGHDK, CDR2 SYGVNS. CDR3 size: 14 residues. The TCR comes from a man between 65 and 79 years old with acute or convalescent COVID-19. Sequencing input: peripheral blood. V and J are TRBV25-1 and TRBJ2-2, with 7 bases identical to TRBD1. This CDR3 reads CASRRTGNTGELFF. The CDR3 DNA follows: TGTGCCAGCAGGCGGACAGGGAACACCGGGGAGCTGTTTTTT.